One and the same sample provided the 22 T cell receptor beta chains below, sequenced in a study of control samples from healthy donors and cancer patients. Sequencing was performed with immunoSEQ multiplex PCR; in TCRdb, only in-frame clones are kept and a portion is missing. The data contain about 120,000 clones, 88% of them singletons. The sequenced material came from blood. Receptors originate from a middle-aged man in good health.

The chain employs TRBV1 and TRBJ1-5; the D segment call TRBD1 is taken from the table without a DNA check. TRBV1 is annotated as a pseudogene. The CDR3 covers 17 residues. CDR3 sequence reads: CTSSQDAQVNSNQPQHF. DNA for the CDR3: TGCACCAGCAGCCAAGACGCGCAGGTCAATAGCAATCAGCCCCAGCATTTT.

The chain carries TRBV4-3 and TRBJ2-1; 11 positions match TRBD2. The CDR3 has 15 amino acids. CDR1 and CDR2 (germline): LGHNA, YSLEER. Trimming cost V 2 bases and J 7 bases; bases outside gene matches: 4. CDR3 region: CASSQTSGGGNEQFF. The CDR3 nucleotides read TGCGCCAGCAGCCAAACTAGCGGGGGCGGGAATGAGCAGTTCTTC.

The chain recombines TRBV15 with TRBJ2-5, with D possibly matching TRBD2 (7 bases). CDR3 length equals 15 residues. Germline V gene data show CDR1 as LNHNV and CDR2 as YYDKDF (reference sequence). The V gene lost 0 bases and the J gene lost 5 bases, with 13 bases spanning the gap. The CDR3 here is CATSRDPGGRETQYF. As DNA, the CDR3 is TGTGCCACCAGCAGAGATCCGGGGGGCCGGGAGACCCAGTACTTC. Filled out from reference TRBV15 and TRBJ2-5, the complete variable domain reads DAMVIQNPRYQVTQFGKPVTLSCSQTLNHNVMYWYQQKSSQAPKLLFHYYDKDFNNEADTPDNFQSRRPNTSFCFLDIRSPGLGDTAMYLCATSRDPGGRETQYFGPGTRLLVL.

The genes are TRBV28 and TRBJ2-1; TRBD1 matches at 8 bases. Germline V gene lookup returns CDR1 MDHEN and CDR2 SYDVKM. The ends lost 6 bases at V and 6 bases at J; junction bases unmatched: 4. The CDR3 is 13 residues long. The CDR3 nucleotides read TGTGCCAGCAGGAAAACAGGGGGCAATGAGCAGTTCTTC. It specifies CASRKTGGNEQFF.

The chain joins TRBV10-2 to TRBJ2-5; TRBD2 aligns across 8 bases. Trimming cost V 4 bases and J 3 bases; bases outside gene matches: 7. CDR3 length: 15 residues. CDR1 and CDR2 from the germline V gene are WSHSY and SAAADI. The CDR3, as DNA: TGCGCCAGCAGTGGGGGCGGGGGGCCGAAAGAGACCCAGTACTTC. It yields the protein CASSGGGGPKETQYF.

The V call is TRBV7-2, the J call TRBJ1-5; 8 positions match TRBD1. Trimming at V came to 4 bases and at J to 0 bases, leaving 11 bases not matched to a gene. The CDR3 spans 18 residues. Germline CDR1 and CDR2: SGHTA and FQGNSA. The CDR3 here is CASSYSGGWGYSNQPQHF. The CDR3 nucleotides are TGTGCCAGCAGCTATTCAGGGGGCTGGGGCTATAGCAATCAGCCCCAGCATTTT.

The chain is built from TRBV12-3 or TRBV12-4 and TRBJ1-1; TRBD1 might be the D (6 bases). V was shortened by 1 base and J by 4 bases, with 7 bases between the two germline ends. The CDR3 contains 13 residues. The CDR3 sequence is CASSLGGPTEAFF. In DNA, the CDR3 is TGTGCCAGCAGTTTAGGGGGGCCCACTGAAGCTTTCTTT.

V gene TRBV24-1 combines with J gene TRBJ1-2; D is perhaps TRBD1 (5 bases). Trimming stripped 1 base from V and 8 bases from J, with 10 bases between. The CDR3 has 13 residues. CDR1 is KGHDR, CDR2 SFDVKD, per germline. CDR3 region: CATSDLGGVGYTF. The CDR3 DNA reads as TGTGCCACCAGTGATTTAGGAGGGGTCGGCTACACCTTC.

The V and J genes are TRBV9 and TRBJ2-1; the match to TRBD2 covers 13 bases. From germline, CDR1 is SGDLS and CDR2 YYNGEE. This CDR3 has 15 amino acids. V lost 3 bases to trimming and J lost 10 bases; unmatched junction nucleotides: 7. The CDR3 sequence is CASSDTSGGAREQFF. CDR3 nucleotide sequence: TGTGCCAGCAGCGACACTAGCGGGGGGGCCAGAGAGCAGTTCTTC.

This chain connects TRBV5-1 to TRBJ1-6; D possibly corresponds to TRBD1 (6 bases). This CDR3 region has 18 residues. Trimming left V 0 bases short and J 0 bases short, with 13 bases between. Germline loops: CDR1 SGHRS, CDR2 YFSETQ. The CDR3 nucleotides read TGCGCCAGCAGCTTGGTTCAGGGGAACCCCTCCTATAATTCACCCCTCCACTTT. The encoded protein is CASSLVQGNPSYNSPLHF.

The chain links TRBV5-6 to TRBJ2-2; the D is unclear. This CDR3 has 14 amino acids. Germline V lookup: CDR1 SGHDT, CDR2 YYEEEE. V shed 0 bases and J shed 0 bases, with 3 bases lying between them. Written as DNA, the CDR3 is TGTGCCAGCAGCTTGGGGTCGAACACCGGGGAGCTGTTTTTT. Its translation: CASSLGSNTGELFF.

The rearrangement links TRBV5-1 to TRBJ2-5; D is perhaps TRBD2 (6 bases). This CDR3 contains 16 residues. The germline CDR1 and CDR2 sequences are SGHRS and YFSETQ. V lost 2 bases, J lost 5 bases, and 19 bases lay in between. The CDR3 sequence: CASSFYPLGGSETQYF. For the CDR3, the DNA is TGCGCCAGCAGCTTCTACCCCCTCGGAGGGTCGGAGACCCAGTACTTC.

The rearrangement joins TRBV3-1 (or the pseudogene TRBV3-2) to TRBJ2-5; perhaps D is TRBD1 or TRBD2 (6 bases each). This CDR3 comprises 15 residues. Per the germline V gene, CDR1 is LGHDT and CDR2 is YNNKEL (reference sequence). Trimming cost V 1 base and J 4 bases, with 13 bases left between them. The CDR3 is CASSQGGGRGETQYF. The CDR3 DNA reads TGTGCCAGCAGCCAAGGTGGGGGGCGCGGAGAGACCCAGTACTTC.

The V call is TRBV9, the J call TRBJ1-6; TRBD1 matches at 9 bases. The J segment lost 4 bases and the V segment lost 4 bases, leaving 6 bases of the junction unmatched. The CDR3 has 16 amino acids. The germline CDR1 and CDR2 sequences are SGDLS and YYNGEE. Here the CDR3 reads CASSPTGGSYNSPLHF. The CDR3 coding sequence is TGTGCCAGCAGCCCGACAGGGGGGAGTTATAATTCACCCCTCCACTTT.

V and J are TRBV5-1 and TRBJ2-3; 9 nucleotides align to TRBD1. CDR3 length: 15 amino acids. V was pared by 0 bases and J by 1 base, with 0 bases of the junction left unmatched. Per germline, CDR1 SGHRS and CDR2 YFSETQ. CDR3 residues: CASSLGTGGTDTQYF. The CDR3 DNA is TGCGCCAGCAGCTTGGGGACAGGGGGCACAGATACGCAGTATTTT.

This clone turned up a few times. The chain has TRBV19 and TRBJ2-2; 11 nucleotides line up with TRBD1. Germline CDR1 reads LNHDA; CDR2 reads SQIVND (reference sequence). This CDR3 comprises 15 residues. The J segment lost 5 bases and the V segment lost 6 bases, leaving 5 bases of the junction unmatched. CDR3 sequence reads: CASRGTGGRTGELFF. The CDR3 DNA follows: TGTGCCAGTAGGGGGACAGGGGGACGGACCGGGGAGCTGTTTTTT.

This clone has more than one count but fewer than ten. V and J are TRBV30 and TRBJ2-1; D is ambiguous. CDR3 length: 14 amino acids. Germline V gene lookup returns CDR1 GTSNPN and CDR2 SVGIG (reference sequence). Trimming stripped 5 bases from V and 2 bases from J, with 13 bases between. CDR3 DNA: TGTGCCTGGGTTTGGGCGACAACCTACAATGAGCAGTTCTTC. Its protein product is CAWVWATTYNEQFF.

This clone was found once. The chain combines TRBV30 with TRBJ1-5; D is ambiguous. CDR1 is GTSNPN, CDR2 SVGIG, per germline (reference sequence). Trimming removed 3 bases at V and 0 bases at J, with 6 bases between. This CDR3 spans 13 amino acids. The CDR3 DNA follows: TGTGCCTGGAGCAAAAATAGCAATCAGCCCCAGCATTTT. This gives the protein CAWSKNSNQPQHF.

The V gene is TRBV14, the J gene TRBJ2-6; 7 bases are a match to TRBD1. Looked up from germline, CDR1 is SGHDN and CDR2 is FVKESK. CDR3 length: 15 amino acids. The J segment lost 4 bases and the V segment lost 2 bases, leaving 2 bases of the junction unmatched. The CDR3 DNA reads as TGTGCCAGCAGCCAACTGGGACAGGGGGCCAACGTCCTGACTTTC. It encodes CASSQLGQGANVLTF. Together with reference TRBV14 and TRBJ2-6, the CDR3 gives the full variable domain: EAGVTQFPSHSVIEKGQTVTLRCDPISGHDNLYWYRRVMGKEIKFLLHFVKESKQDESGMPNNRFLAERTGGTYSTLKVQPAELEDSGVYFCASSQLGQGANVLTFGAGSRLTVL.

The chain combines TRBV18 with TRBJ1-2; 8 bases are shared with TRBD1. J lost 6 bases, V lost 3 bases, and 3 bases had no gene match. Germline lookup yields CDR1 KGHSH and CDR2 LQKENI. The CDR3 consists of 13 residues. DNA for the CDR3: TGTGCCAGCTCACCGCAGGGGGCAAATGGCTACACCTTC. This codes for CASSPQGANGYTF.

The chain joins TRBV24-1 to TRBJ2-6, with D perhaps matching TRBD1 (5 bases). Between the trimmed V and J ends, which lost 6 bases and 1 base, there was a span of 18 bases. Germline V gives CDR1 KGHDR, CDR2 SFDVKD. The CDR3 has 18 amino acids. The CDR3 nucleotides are TGTGCCACCAGTTCCGGGTCCCAGGGTCGGTCTGGGGCCAACGTCCTGACTTTC. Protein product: CATSSGSQGRSGANVLTF.

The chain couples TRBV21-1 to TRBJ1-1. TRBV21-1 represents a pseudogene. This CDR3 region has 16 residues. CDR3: CASSNSPGVGNTEAFF. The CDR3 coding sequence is TGTGCCAGCAGCAATTCTCCTGGGGTAGGGAACACTGAAGCTTTCTTT.